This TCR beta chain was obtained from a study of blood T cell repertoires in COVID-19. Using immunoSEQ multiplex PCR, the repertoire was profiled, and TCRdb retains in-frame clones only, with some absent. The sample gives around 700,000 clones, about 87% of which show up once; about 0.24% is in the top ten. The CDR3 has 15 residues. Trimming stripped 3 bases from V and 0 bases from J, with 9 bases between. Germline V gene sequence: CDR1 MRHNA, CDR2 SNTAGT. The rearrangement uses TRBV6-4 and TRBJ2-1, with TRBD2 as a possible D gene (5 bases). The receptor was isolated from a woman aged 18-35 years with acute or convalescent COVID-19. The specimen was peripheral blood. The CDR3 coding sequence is TGTGCCAGCAGTGATAGTAGCGACTCCTACAATGAGCAGTTCTTC. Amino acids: CASSDSSDSYNEQFF.